The clone carrying this TCR beta chain was seen ten or more times. Its specificity is unknown. TCR cDNA, made by 5'RACE template switching, carried an added universal primer site and UMIs. TCRdb re-called the 5' RACE reads with MiXCR, one entry per CDR3 protein. The top ten clones hold 40% to 45% of a sample with 100,000 to 150,000 distinct CDR3 sequences, roughly 15% of them seen once. This CDR3 has 15 residues. The ends were cut back, 2 bases at V and 2 bases at J, with 13 bases in the middle. The data belong to a study of T cells after yellow fever vaccination. Study findings and constraints: Any FACS-sorted repertoire could hold abundant clonotypes that contaminate it from the bulk population.

Sequenced here: CD8+ T cells sorted from PBMCs, sampled 5 days after the yellow fever booster vaccination. This clonotype was sampled from a man between 18 and 35 years old who received the YFV17D yellow fever vaccine. J is TRBJ2-7 and V is TRBV12-3 or TRBV12-4; D perhaps matches TRBD1 (6 bases). The CDR3 coding sequence is TGTGCCAGCAGTTTAAGGACAGACGGGACCTACGAGCAGTACTTC. Amino acids: CASSLRTDGTYEQYF.